This TCR beta chain was found in a study of cytomegalovirus exposure and HLA in healthy donors. Study findings and constraints: Earlier analysis found most TCR beta V segments productive about 87% or about 30% of the time. In vitro confirmation showed a few CMV-associated chains to be CMV antigen specific. Differences between HLA loci emerged in a later analysis of TCR association rates, with DRB1 most and HLA-C fewest.

Donors sampled were nominally healthy, though unrecorded immune exposures were likely. Primers for the PCR totalled 60 Vbeta and 13 Jbeta. Sequencing used immunoSEQ multiplex PCR; TCRdb keeps in-frame clones, though not all of them. The sample includes roughly 120,000 clones, 75% to 90% seen only once; the top ten take 0.24%. In its sample, this clone was seen a few times. Antigen: not known. With V trimmed by 4 bases and J by 5 bases, 6 bases remained unmatched. The V gene's germline CDR1 is SGHDT and CDR2 YYEEEE. This CDR3 has 15 amino acids. The chain links TRBV5-6 to TRBJ2-1, with 10 bases that match TRBD2. The source is a man aged 45-65 years in good health and CMV-seronegative. The sample was PBMCs. CDR3 residues: CASSLGLARNNEQFF. CDR3 bases: TGTGCCAGCAGCCTGGGACTAGCGAGAAACAATGAGCAGTTCTTC.